This T cell receptor beta chain was profiled in a study of T-cell reconstitution after alpha-beta-depleted transplantation in children. Study results and limitations: T cells produced anew were the main source of T-cell counts and diversity one year after transplant.

Trimming left V 1 base short and J 5 bases short, with 17 bases between. Germline-derived CDR1 and CDR2 are SGHTA and FQGNSA. The CDR3 length is 16 residues. Unique molecular identifiers tagged the TCRbeta library. TCRdb passed the PCR reads through MiXCR, listing each CDR3 protein once. This sample carries 550,000 to 600,000 distinct CDR3 sequences, 23% of them seen once, and the ten largest clones take roughly 15%. This clonotype occurred many times. Its matching antigen is unknown. The sequences come from PBMCs, mostly from graft donor cells, collected 360 days after TCRalphabeta/CD19-depleted stem cell transplant. The source is a boy in the first two years of life who had a stem cell transplant for acute myeloid leukemia, so the T cells may come from the graft donor. The gene calls are TRBV7-2 and TRBJ2-5, with D possibly matching TRBD2 (5 bases). Written as DNA, the CDR3 is TGTGCCAGCAGCTTAGAACCGGCTCGCGGGCGGGAGACCCAGTACTTC. Amino acid sequence: CASSLEPARGRETQYF.